The 11 T cell receptor beta chains given below trace back to one sample, sequenced in a study of cytomegalovirus exposure and HLA in healthy donors. With 60 Vbeta and 13 Jbeta primers, the PCR was carried out. The assay was immunoSEQ multiplex PCR, and TCRdb's table has in-frame clones only and misses some. The sample includes about 130,000 clones, 76% of them seen just once. Sequencing was carried out using PBMCs. Receptors originate from a man aged 35 to 55 in good health and CMV-seronegative.

The CDR3 loop reads CASRWWEDNEQFF. The CDR3 nucleotides read TGTGCCAGCAGATGGTGGGAGGACAATGAGCAGTTCTTC. This chain links TRBV2 with TRBJ2-1; D possibly corresponds to TRBD2 (6 bases). This CDR3 is 13 amino acids long. CDR1 is SNHLY and CDR2 is FYNNEI in the germline V gene. V lost 6 bases to trimming and J lost 5 bases, with 11 bases between them.

Comments on this clone: The same CDR3 also results from other DNA sequences found in this sample. V gene TRBV5-1 combines with J gene TRBJ2-3; TRBD2 aligns across 9 bases. Germline trimming cut 0 bases from V and 3 bases from J; bases unmatched to any gene: 5. The CDR3 is made up of 16 amino acids. Looked up from germline, CDR1 is SGHRS and CDR2 is YFSETQ. In nucleotides, the CDR3 is TGCGCCAGCAGCTTGGTCAGACTAGCGGAAACAGATACGCAGTATTTT. Residues: CASSLVRLAETDTQYF.

The rearrangement uses TRBV5-4 and TRBJ1-1; the D is unclear. The CDR3 is 15 residues long. Germline V gene lookup returns CDR1 SGHNT and CDR2 YYREEE (reference sequence). Trimming removed 1 base at V and 1 base at J, with 11 bases between. The CDR3 spells CASSLIFGQNTEAFF. CDR3 nucleotides: TGTGCCAGCAGCTTGATTTTCGGTCAGAACACTGAAGCTTTCTTT.

The V call is TRBV6-5, the J call TRBJ2-7, with a weak D call TRBD2 (5 bases). The germline V gene encodes CDR1 MNHEY and CDR2 SVGAGI. The CDR3 length is 13 residues. The V end was cut by 6 bases, the J end by 0 bases, with 9 bases between. CDR3 sequence reads: CASRPGISYEQYF. The CDR3 DNA follows: TGTGCCAGCAGACCCGGGATCTCCTACGAGCAGTACTTC.

This chain links TRBV19 with TRBJ1-1, with D possibly matching TRBD1 (5 bases). This CDR3 spans 14 amino acids. The V gene's germline CDR1 is LNHDA and CDR2 SQIVND (reference sequence). V was trimmed by 5 bases and J by 1 base, leaving 11 bases between them. The CDR3 here is CASSPGVENTEAFF. Here the CDR3 DNA reads TGTGCCAGTAGTCCGGGGGTGGAGAACACTGAAGCTTTCTTT.

This clone was observed a handful of times. The chain combines TRBV7-6 with TRBJ2-1, with TRBD1 matching over 9 bases. This CDR3 contains 16 residues. CDR1 is SGHVS and CDR2 is FNYEAQ in the germline V gene. With 4 bases clipped from V and 2 bases from J, the junction kept 6 bases outside the gene matches. As DNA, the CDR3 is TGTGCCAGCAGCTATGGGACAGGGTCCACCTACAATGAGCAGTTCTTC. Translation gives CASSYGTGSTYNEQFF.

The genes are TRBV5-6 and TRBJ2-7; 7 nucleotides align to TRBD2. The germline gives CDR1 SGHDT, CDR2 YYEEEE. V lost 4 bases, J lost 0 bases, and 10 bases stayed unmatched. The CDR3 is made up of 16 amino acids. The DNA of the CDR3 is TGTGCCAGCAGCACCCCCGGGACTACCATCTCCTACGAGCAGTACTTC. Protein product: CASSTPGTTISYEQYF.

The CDR3 loop is CASIPVSGQGGTEAFF. The CDR3 DNA reads TGTGCCAGCATCCCCGTTTCGGGACAGGGAGGCACTGAAGCTTTCTTT. The chain recombines TRBV7-2 with TRBJ1-1; 9 nucleotides line up with TRBD1. CDR3 length: 16 residues. The germline gives CDR1 SGHTA, CDR2 FQGNSA. The J segment lost 4 bases and the V segment lost 7 bases, leaving 13 bases of the junction unmatched.

The CDR3 coding sequence is TGCGCCAGCAGCCAAGACCGAGTTTCCTACGAGCAGTACTTC. Residues: CASSQDRVSYEQYF. The rearrangement links TRBV4-3 to TRBJ2-7, with D uncertain. Per the germline V gene, CDR1 is LGHNA and CDR2 is YSLEER. The CDR3 extends over 14 amino acids. V dropped 0 bases and J dropped 1 base, with 7 bases sitting between them.

The V and J genes are TRBV7-9 and TRBJ1-2; 11 positions agree with TRBD1. V trimming: 4 bases; J trimming: 5 bases; junction bases outside the gene matches: 6. Germline loops: CDR1 SEHNR, CDR2 FQNEAQ (reference sequence). The CDR3 runs 15 residues. The CDR3 DNA reads TGTGCCAGCAGCTCCCGCGGACAGGGGGCATATGGCTACACCTTC. Its protein is CASSSRGQGAYGYTF. Supplemented by reference TRBV7-9 and TRBJ1-2, the full variable domain reads DTGVSQNPRHKITKRGQNVTFRCDPISEHNRLYWYRQTLGQGPEFLTYFQNEAQLEKSRLLSDRFSAERPKGSFSTLEIQRTEQGDSAMYLCASSSRGQGAYGYTFGSGTRLTVV.

V is TRBV19 and J is TRBJ1-1, with TRBD1 as a possible D gene (5 bases). CDR3 size: 13 residues. Germline V gives CDR1 LNHDA, CDR2 SQIVND (reference sequence). V was cut by 0 bases and J by 11 bases, with 13 bases left in between. This chain's CDR3 is CASSIDGAGKAFF. The CDR3 DNA sequence: TGTGCCAGTAGTATAGATGGGGCAGGGAAGGCTTTCTTT.